This is a list of T cell receptor beta chains from one sample in a study of blood T cell repertoires in COVID-19. The repertoire was sequenced with immunoSEQ multiplex PCR; TCRdb's copy has only in-frame clones and lacks some. Of under 200,000 clones in the sample, under 80% were seen once. Sequenced material: peripheral blood. The receptors stem from a man aged 70-80 years with acute or convalescent COVID-19. Both conserved end residues are part of each CDR3. The order of the fields is V gene, D gene, J gene, clone size, CDR3 DNA, CDR3 protein. A D gene is named only where the DNA matches it firmly. Clone size is shown for a subset of rows, as once, few, many or a class of expanded clone.

v_call: TRBV11-1
d_call: .
j_call: TRBJ1-1
clone_size: once
cdr3_nt: TGTGCCAGCAGCTTCTCGGGTGGTAACACTGAAGCTTTCTTT
cdr3_aa: CASSFSGGNTEAFF

v_call: TRBV2
d_call: .
j_call: TRBJ2-7
clone_size: .
cdr3_nt: TGTGCCAGCAGTGAAGCGGAGGGAGTCGGCTCCTACGAGCAGTACTTC
cdr3_aa: CASSEAEGVGSYEQYF

v_call: TRBV10-2
d_call: TRBD2
j_call: TRBJ2-1
clone_size: .
cdr3_nt: TGCGCCAGCAGTGACCCAGCGGGGGGGCGGAATGAGCAGTTCTTC
cdr3_aa: CASSDPAGGRNEQFF

v_call: TRBV15
d_call: TRBD1
j_call: TRBJ1-1
clone_size: .
cdr3_nt: TGTGCCACCAGCGGCGACAGGGGGATGAACACTGAAGCTTTCTTT
cdr3_aa: CATSGDRGMNTEAFF

v_call: TRBV18
d_call: .
j_call: TRBJ1-5
clone_size: .
cdr3_nt: TGTGCCAGCTCCCCCACCCGGGAACAGCCCCAGCATTTT
cdr3_aa: CASSPTREQPQHF

v_call: TRBV7-2
d_call: .
j_call: TRBJ2-6
clone_size: .
cdr3_nt: TGTGCCAGCAGCCGGGACTTTCTCCCCTCTGGGGCCAACGTCCTGACTTTC
cdr3_aa: CASSRDFLPSGANVLTF

v_call: TRBV7-8
d_call: .
j_call: TRBJ2-2
clone_size: once
cdr3_nt: TGTGCCAGCAGCTTAGGAGTGCATTTCGCGAACACCGGGGAGCTGTTTTTT
cdr3_aa: CASSLGVHFANTGELFF

v_call: TRBV2
d_call: .
j_call: TRBJ2-7
clone_size: .
cdr3_nt: TGTGCCAGCAGTGAAGGTAACAGGGACGGATCAAACTTC
cdr3_aa: CASSEGNRDGSNF

v_call: TRBV5-1
d_call: .
j_call: TRBJ2-7
clone_size: .
cdr3_nt: TGCGCCAGCAGCAAGGACACGTACGAGCAGTACTTC
cdr3_aa: CASSKDTYEQYF

v_call: TRBV2
d_call: .
j_call: TRBJ1-6
clone_size: .
cdr3_nt: TGTGCCAGCACGCGGACAGCTAACTATAATTCACCCCTCCACTTT
cdr3_aa: CASTRTANYNSPLHF

v_call: TRBV6-6
d_call: TRBD1
j_call: TRBJ1-5
clone_size: .
cdr3_nt: TGTGCCAGCAGCTCACGAACGACAATTGGGACAGGGGGGAATCAGCCCCAGCATTTT
cdr3_aa: CASSSRTTIGTGGNQPQHF

v_call: TRBV6-4
d_call: TRBD1
j_call: TRBJ1-5
clone_size: .
cdr3_nt: TGTGCCAGCAGTGCGGGACAGGGGAGTAATCAGCCCCAGCATTTT
cdr3_aa: CASSAGQGSNQPQHF

v_call: TRBV2
d_call: TRBD1
j_call: TRBJ1-2
clone_size: .
cdr3_nt: TGTGCCAGCAGTGTAGGACAGGGAGAAGATGGCTACACCTTC
cdr3_aa: CASSVGQGEDGYTF

v_call: TRBV19
d_call: TRBD1
j_call: TRBJ1-5
clone_size: .
cdr3_nt: TGTGCCAGTAGTACGAGGACAGGGGGGTATAGCAATCAACCCCAGCATTTT
cdr3_aa: CASSTRTGGYSNQPQHF

v_call: TRBV10-3
d_call: TRBD2
j_call: TRBJ2-3
clone_size: once
cdr3_nt: TGTGCAACGATAGCGGGGGGCACAGATACGCAGTATTTT
cdr3_aa: CATIAGGTDTQYF

v_call: TRBV6-4
d_call: .
j_call: TRBJ2-3
clone_size: .
cdr3_nt: TGTGCCAGCAGTGACAGGGGCACCGCTAGCACAGATACGCAGTATTTT
cdr3_aa: CASSDRGTASTDTQYF

v_call: TRBV29-1
d_call: TRBD2
j_call: TRBJ2-1
clone_size: .
cdr3_nt: TGCAGCGTTGCTCGGGGGGGCGATGAGCAGTTCTTC
cdr3_aa: CSVARGGDEQFF

v_call: TRBV28
d_call: .
j_call: TRBJ1-1
clone_size: .
cdr3_nt: TGTGCCAGCAGTCCCCTCGTGGCGAACACTGAAGCTTTCTTT
cdr3_aa: CASSPLVANTEAFF

v_call: TRBV5-4
d_call: .
j_call: TRBJ2-3
clone_size: few
cdr3_nt: TGTGCCAGCAGCGGGGACACGATACGCACAGATACGCAGTATTTT
cdr3_aa: CASSGDTIRTDTQYF

v_call: TRBV29-1
d_call: .
j_call: TRBJ2-7
clone_size: .
cdr3_nt: TGCAGCGTTGAAGTGAGAGGGTTTTACGAGCAGTACTTC
cdr3_aa: CSVEVRGFYEQYF

v_call: TRBV6-5
d_call: .
j_call: TRBJ1-5
clone_size: .
cdr3_nt: TGTGCCAGCAGTCCCAATAGCAATCAGCCCCAGCATTTT
cdr3_aa: CASSPNSNQPQHF

v_call: TRBV5-3
d_call: TRBD1
j_call: TRBJ2-1
clone_size: once
cdr3_nt: TGTGCCAGAAGCCTCCGGGACAGGGAGAATGAGCAGTTCTTC
cdr3_aa: CARSLRDRENEQFF

v_call: TRBV12-3/TRBV12-4
d_call: .
j_call: TRBJ2-3
clone_size: once
cdr3_nt: TGTGCCAGCAGTTCCGGGAACAGCCCTTATTTT
cdr3_aa: CASSSGNSPYF

v_call: TRBV5-6
d_call: .
j_call: TRBJ2-6
clone_size: .
cdr3_nt: TGTGCCAGCAGCTTAACAGGGAACGGGGCCAACGTCCTGACTTTC
cdr3_aa: CASSLTGNGANVLTF

v_call: TRBV29-1
d_call: .
j_call: TRBJ1-4
clone_size: .
cdr3_nt: TGCAGCGTTGAGAGCCAACGTAAACTGTTTTTT
cdr3_aa: CSVESQRKLFF

v_call: TRBV12-3/TRBV12-4
d_call: TRBD1
j_call: TRBJ2-7
clone_size: .
cdr3_nt: TGTGCCAGTAGGGAAACAGGGGCATACGAGCAGTACTTC
cdr3_aa: CASRETGAYEQYF

v_call: TRBV5-1
d_call: TRBD1
j_call: TRBJ1-2
clone_size: once
cdr3_nt: TGCGCCAGCAGCTTTCAGGGGGCGAGGGACTATGGCTACACCTTC
cdr3_aa: CASSFQGARDYGYTF

v_call: TRBV20-1
d_call: TRBD2
j_call: TRBJ2-5
clone_size: .
cdr3_nt: TGCAGTGCTAGTACTAGCGGGGGGTACCAAGAGACCCAGTACTTC
cdr3_aa: CSASTSGGYQETQYF

v_call: TRBV20-1
d_call: .
j_call: TRBJ2-7
clone_size: .
cdr3_nt: TGCAGTGCCCCGAAGGGGGGGGAGCAGTACTTC
cdr3_aa: CSAPKGGEQYF

v_call: TRBV7-9
d_call: TRBD1
j_call: TRBJ1-2
clone_size: .
cdr3_nt: TGTGCCAGCAGCTTAGCCGGGACAGCTTCTAACTTC
cdr3_aa: CASSLAGTASNF

v_call: TRBV9
d_call: TRBD2
j_call: TRBJ2-5
clone_size: few
cdr3_nt: TGTGCCAGCAGCGTCGACACTAGCGGGGGGGCCAAGGAGACCCAGTACTTC
cdr3_aa: CASSVDTSGGAKETQYF

v_call: TRBV15
d_call: .
j_call: TRBJ2-5
clone_size: .
cdr3_nt: TGTGCCACCAGCAGAGATCGCGGCAGCCAAGAGACCCAGTACTTC
cdr3_aa: CATSRDRGSQETQYF

v_call: TRBV4-2
d_call: .
j_call: TRBJ1-6
clone_size: .
cdr3_nt: TGTGCCAGCAGCCAAGCTAGGGGGAATTCACCCCTCCACTTT
cdr3_aa: CASSQARGNSPLHF

v_call: TRBV9
d_call: TRBD2
j_call: TRBJ2-7
clone_size: few
cdr3_nt: TGTGCCAGCAGCGCGGGGGAGGGACTAGCGGGAGACGAGCAGTACTTC
cdr3_aa: CASSAGEGLAGDEQYF

v_call: TRBV6-1
d_call: TRBD2
j_call: TRBJ2-1
clone_size: .
cdr3_nt: TGTGCCAGCAGTGCCGAACTAGCGGGGTTCTACAATGAGCAGTTCTTC
cdr3_aa: CASSAELAGFYNEQFF

v_call: TRBV7-8
d_call: .
j_call: TRBJ2-1
clone_size: .
cdr3_nt: TGTGCCAGCAGTGTAGGGGCGGGGATGAGTGGCAATGAGCAGTTCTTC
cdr3_aa: CASSVGAGMSGNEQFF

v_call: TRBV18
d_call: TRBD1
j_call: TRBJ1-1
clone_size: once
cdr3_nt: TGTGCCAGCTCACCGTTACTGGGACAGGGGGACACTGAAGCTTTCTTT
cdr3_aa: CASSPLLGQGDTEAFF

v_call: TRBV6-5
d_call: .
j_call: TRBJ2-7
clone_size: .
cdr3_nt: TGTGCCAGGGTACAGTCACTGTCCTACGAGCAGTACTTC
cdr3_aa: CARVQSLSYEQYF

v_call: TRBV7-9
d_call: .
j_call: TRBJ2-7
clone_size: .
cdr3_nt: TGTGCCAGCAGCTTGGGCCAAACAGGGCAGTACTTC
cdr3_aa: CASSLGQTGQYF

v_call: TRBV27
d_call: TRBD1
j_call: TRBJ1-1
clone_size: .
cdr3_nt: TGTGCCAGCAGTTGGACAGGGAGAACATCTGAAGCTTTCTTT
cdr3_aa: CASSWTGRTSEAFF

v_call: TRBV19
d_call: .
j_call: TRBJ1-2
clone_size: .
cdr3_nt: TGTGCCAGTAGTATGACATCGGGGGGTTATGGCTACACCTTC
cdr3_aa: CASSMTSGGYGYTF

v_call: TRBV25-1
d_call: TRBD2
j_call: TRBJ2-3
clone_size: .
cdr3_nt: TGTGCCAGCAGTGAGTTGACTAGCGGGGGAAGCACAGATACGCAGTATTTT
cdr3_aa: CASSELTSGGSTDTQYF

v_call: TRBV7-2
d_call: TRBD1
j_call: TRBJ2-3
clone_size: .
cdr3_nt: TGTGCCAGCAGCTCGGTAGGGGGACAGATTACAGATACGCAGTATTTT
cdr3_aa: CASSSVGGQITDTQYF

v_call: TRBV11-3
d_call: TRBD2
j_call: TRBJ2-5
clone_size: .
cdr3_nt: TGTGCCAGCAGCTTAGATTTTAGCGGGAGCGGCCAAGAGACCCAGTACTTC
cdr3_aa: CASSLDFSGSGQETQYF

v_call: TRBV24-1
d_call: .
j_call: TRBJ2-3
clone_size: .
cdr3_nt: TGTGCCACCAGCGGGTTTGATACGCAGTATTTT
cdr3_aa: CATSGFDTQYF

v_call: TRBV5-8
d_call: .
j_call: TRBJ1-5
clone_size: once
cdr3_nt: TGTGCCAGCAGCGGCCTCCAGGGGTCTGGGCAGCCCCAGCATTTT
cdr3_aa: CASSGLQGSGQPQHF

v_call: TRBV5-1
d_call: .
j_call: TRBJ2-5
clone_size: once
cdr3_nt: TGCGCCAGCAGCTTAGACAGTTCACAAGAGACCCAGTACTTC
cdr3_aa: CASSLDSSQETQYF

v_call: TRBV27
d_call: .
j_call: TRBJ1-5
clone_size: .
cdr3_nt: TGTGCCAGCAGTTTACGGGCGGGGGCACTTCAGCCCCAGCATTTT
cdr3_aa: CASSLRAGALQPQHF

v_call: TRBV28
d_call: .
j_call: TRBJ1-1
clone_size: .
cdr3_nt: TGTGCCAGCAGTTTAGACAGGTCAATAATGAACACTGAAGCTTTCTTT
cdr3_aa: CASSLDRSIMNTEAFF

v_call: TRBV30
d_call: TRBD1
j_call: TRBJ1-6
clone_size: .
cdr3_nt: TGTGCCTGGAGATCGGGCAGGGGGAATTCACCCCTCCACTTT
cdr3_aa: CAWRSGRGNSPLHF